The 31 T cell receptor beta chains listed next were all sequenced from one sample in a study of T cell responses to AZD1222 COVID-19 vaccine. This table comes from immunoSEQ multiplex PCR, and its TCRdb copy is limited to in-frame clones, with some not included. Of some 100,000 clones listed, approximately 90% are singletons. The starting material was peripheral blood, obtained on day 0 of AZD1222 vaccination. The receptors shown here come from an adult in good health.

The V and J genes are TRBV19 and TRBJ1-5; D gene unclear. Germline V gives CDR1 LNHDA, CDR2 SQIVND (reference sequence). The CDR3 covers 18 residues. V was clipped by 5 bases and J by 5 bases, with 25 bases between them. The CDR3 nucleotides read TGTGCCAGTAGTGCTAGTTGGGTTGGAGGGTCCATGGATCAGCCCCAGCATTTT. Residues: CASSASWVGGSMDQPQHF. Full variable domain (missing parts from reference TRBV19 and TRBJ1-5): DGGITQSPKYLFRKEGQNVTLSCEQNLNHDAMYWYRQDPGQGLRLIYYSQIVNDFQKGDIAEGYSVSREKKESFPLTVTSAQKNPTAFYLCASSASWVGGSMDQPQHFGDGTRLSIL.

V and J are TRBV11-2 and TRBJ1-5; TRBD1 agrees at 7 bases. This CDR3 has 15 amino acids. The germline CDR1 and CDR2 sequences are SGHAT and FQNNGV. The junction had 4 bases not matched to a gene; V was cut back by 4 bases and J by 1 base. CDR3 residues: CASSSNRGSNQPQHF. The DNA for the CDR3 is TGTGCCAGCAGCTCTAACAGGGGAAGCAATCAGCCCCAGCATTTT.

V and J are TRBV18 and TRBJ2-7; D is perhaps TRBD1 or TRBD2 (5 bases each). The germline V and J ends were trimmed by 3 bases and 7 bases, with 16 bases remaining between them. Germline CDR1 is KGHSH and CDR2 is LQKENI. The CDR3 contains 14 residues. The CDR3 protein is CASSPLGRIGEQYF. CDR3 in DNA: TGTGCCAGCTCACCCCTGGGACGAATTGGAGAGCAGTACTTC.

The rearrangement links TRBV11-2 to TRBJ2-7; 8 bases fit TRBD1. CDR1 SGHAT and CDR2 FQNNGV come from the germline V gene. V gave up 1 base and J gave up 6 bases; unmatched junction bases: 5. This CDR3 is built from 14 residues. The CDR3 protein is CASSLVQGVFEQYF. Here the CDR3 DNA reads TGTGCCAGCAGCTTAGTACAGGGGGTTTTCGAGCAGTACTTC. Combining the CDR3 with reference TRBV11-2 and TRBJ2-7 gives the whole variable domain EAGVAQSPRYKIIEKRQSVAFWCNPISGHATLYWYQQILGQGPKLLIQFQNNGVVDDSQLPKDRFSAERLKGVDSTLKIQPAKLEDSAVYLCASSLVQGVFEQYFGPGTRLTVT.

The rearrangement uses TRBV30 and TRBJ1-2, with D possibly TRBD1 on 5 matching bases. V was pared by 5 bases and J by 6 bases, with 13 bases between. Germline values: CDR1 GTSNPN, CDR2 SVGIG (reference sequence). The CDR3 loop spans 12 amino acids. The DNA for the CDR3 is TGTGCCTGGGGCACAGGACCGCATGGCTACACCTTC. Translation gives CAWGTGPHGYTF.

The CDR3 region has the DNA TGTGCCAGCAGCCCCCAGAGGACAGGGCATCGTACTGAAGCTTTCTTT. Translation gives CASSPQRTGHRTEAFF. This sequence joins TRBV9 and TRBJ1-1, with TRBD1 matching 8 bases. The length of the CDR3 is 16 residues. With 4 bases clipped from V and 5 bases from J, the junction kept 13 bases outside the gene matches. CDR1 is SGDLS and CDR2 is YYNGEE in the germline V gene.

This rearrangement joins TRBV6-5 to TRBJ2-7, with D perhaps being TRBD1 or TRBD2 (5 bases each). Trimming cost V 1 base and J 3 bases, with 10 bases left between them. Germline V gene sequence: CDR1 MNHEY, CDR2 SVGAGI. The CDR3 consists of 14 residues. CDR3 nucleotide sequence: TGTGCCAGCAGTTACTGGGGGACGAACTACGAGCAGTACTTC. Translation gives CASSYWGTNYEQYF.

This clone was counted once. The gene calls are TRBV30 and TRBJ1-2, with TRBD1 matching 8 bases. Germline trimming cut 7 bases from V and 3 bases from J; bases unmatched to any gene: 13. This CDR3 is 15 amino acids long. From germline, CDR1 is GTSNPN and CDR2 SVGIG (reference sequence). Here the CDR3 DNA reads TGTGCCTCCAGGTCTGGGACAGGAATTTACTATGGCTACACCTTC. Protein sequence: CASRSGTGIYYGYTF.

The chain has TRBV6-5 and TRBJ2-1, with a tentative D call TRBD1 (6 bases). The CDR3 spans 15 residues. The germline V gene has CDR1 MNHEY and CDR2 SVGAGI. V lost 0 bases and J 4 bases, leaving 10 bases between the germline ends. CDR3 bases: TGTGCCAGCAGTTACTCGGCAGGGGCGTACAATGAGCAGTTCTTC. This sequence encodes CASSYSAGAYNEQFF.

The chain joins TRBV7-8 to TRBJ1-2; D gene unclear. Germline CDR1 is SGHVS and CDR2 is FQNEAQ. This CDR3 contains 13 residues. With 1 base removed from V and 7 bases from J, the gap between germline ends came to 10 bases. This chain's CDR3 is CASSLGLVTGYTF. The CDR3 DNA reads TGTGCCAGCAGCTTAGGTTTAGTCACTGGCTACACCTTC.

The chain joins TRBV3-1 (or the pseudogene TRBV3-2) to TRBJ2-5; 7 bases line up with TRBD2. Germline V lookup: CDR1 LGHDT, CDR2 YNNKEL (reference sequence). The length of the CDR3 is 17 residues. The ends lost 0 bases at V and 5 bases at J; junction bases unmatched: 12. CDR3 protein: CASSQDMGLTRRETQYF. CDR3 coding DNA: TGTGCCAGCAGCCAAGATATGGGACTAACCCGGCGCGAGACCCAGTACTTC.

The chain combines TRBV7-2 with TRBJ1-5, with 9 nucleotides matching TRBD1. Per germline, CDR1 SGHTA and CDR2 FQGNSA. The V and J ends lost 1 base and 15 bases, in that order; junction bases with no gene match: 7. The CDR3 consists of 13 residues. The CDR3 spells CASSLGRDRARHF. The DNA for the CDR3 is TGTGCCAGCAGCTTAGGCCGGGACAGGGCAAGGCATTTT. Complete variable domain (other parts from reference TRBV7-2 and TRBJ1-5): GAGVSQSPSNKVTEKGKDVELRCDPISGHTALYWYRQSLGQGLEFLIYFQGNSAPDKSGLPSDRFSAERTGGSVSTLTIQRTQQEDSAVYLCASSLGRDRARHFGDGTRLSIL.

The chain carries TRBV3-1 (or the pseudogene TRBV3-2) and TRBJ1-2, with 7 bases fitting TRBD1. The CDR3 is 13 amino acids. V lost 4 bases and J lost 3; bases outside the gene matches: 2. CDR1 is LGHDT, CDR2 YNNKEL, per germline (reference sequence). CDR3 bases: TGTGCCAGCAGCCCCGGGACAGACTATGGCTACACCTTC. Protein: CASSPGTDYGYTF.

The chain couples TRBV5-5 to TRBJ1-3; 7 nucleotides agree with TRBD1. Germline CDR1 reads SGHKS; CDR2 reads YYEKEE (reference sequence). V dropped 4 bases and J dropped 4; count of bases not matched to a gene: 8. This CDR3 spans 15 amino acids. For the CDR3, the DNA is TGTGCCAGCAGCCCTACAGGGGTGGAAGGAAACACCATATATTTT. Residues: CASSPTGVEGNTIYF.

V is TRBV6-5 and J is TRBJ1-4; D is perhaps TRBD1 (6 bases). The germline V gene encodes CDR1 MNHEY and CDR2 SVGAGI. V shed 7 bases and J shed 7 bases, with 16 bases lying between them. The CDR3 contains 14 residues. DNA for the CDR3: TGTGCCAGCAACCCCAAGGGGGGGGGTGAAAAACTGTTTTTT. Translation gives CASNPKGGGEKLFF.

The rearrangement links TRBV5-6 to TRBJ2-7, with D unclear. The CDR3 extends over 13 amino acids. Trimming stripped 5 bases from V and 7 bases from J, with 16 bases between. The germline V gene has CDR1 SGHDT and CDR2 YYEEEE. The CDR3 DNA is TGTGCCAGCAGAAGAGCAGGACGCGAGGAGCAGTACTTC. It yields the protein CASRRAGREEQYF. The full variable domain, its missing parts supplied by reference TRBV5-6 and TRBJ2-7, is DAGVTQSPTHLIKTRGQQVTLRCSPKSGHDTVSWYQQALGQGPQFIFQYYEEEERQRGNFPDRFSGHQFPNYSSELNVNALLLGDSALYLCASRRAGREEQYFGPGTRLTVT.

The chain links TRBV19 to TRBJ1-2; TRBD1 might be the D (5 bases). Germline-derived CDR1 and CDR2 are LNHDA and SQIVND (reference sequence). V shed 7 bases and J shed 2 bases, with 14 bases lying between them. The CDR3 sequence is 14 residues long. DNA for the CDR3: TGTGCCAGTACCCAGGGACCGCCGAACTATGGCTACACCTTC. Its translation is CASTQGPPNYGYTF.

J is TRBJ1-1 and V is TRBV11-2; D is undetermined. Germline-derived CDR1 and CDR2 are SGHAT and FQNNGV. The germline V and J ends were trimmed by 1 base and 5 bases, with 2 bases remaining between them. This CDR3 comprises 11 residues. The CDR3 region has the DNA TGTGCCAGCAGCTTAGTAACTGAAGCTTTCTTT. It yields the protein CASSLVTEAFF.

This sequence joins TRBV5-4 and TRBJ2-1; 11 bases map to TRBD2. This CDR3 contains 14 residues. CDR1 is SGHNT, CDR2 YYREEE, per germline (reference sequence). With V trimmed by 4 bases and J by 10 bases, 7 bases remained unmatched. The CDR3 reads CASSQTSGVIEQFF. For the CDR3, the DNA is TGTGCCAGCAGCCAGACTAGCGGGGTGATCGAGCAGTTCTTC.

The chain employs TRBV6-1 and TRBJ2-1; D possibly corresponds to TRBD1 (7 bases). Deletions cut 1 base from V and 0 bases from J, with 16 bases between. The CDR3 runs 18 residues. Germline CDR1 is MNHNS and CDR2 is SASEGT. CDR3 region: CASSEGFGGGRSYNEQFF. CDR3 in DNA: TGTGCCAGCAGTGAAGGTTTTGGAGGGGGCCGCTCCTACAATGAGCAGTTCTTC.

The chain is built from TRBV19 and TRBJ2-3; no firm D call. Trimming left V 6 bases short and J 1 base short, with 5 bases between. This CDR3 spans 12 amino acids. Germline V gene sequence: CDR1 LNHDA, CDR2 SQIVND (reference sequence). The CDR3 DNA follows: TGTGCCAGTAGGGTGGGCACAGATACGCAGTATTTT. Residues: CASRVGTDTQYF. Drawing the rest from reference TRBV19 and TRBJ2-3, the complete variable domain is DGGITQSPKYLFRKEGQNVTLSCEQNLNHDAMYWYRQDPGQGLRLIYYSQIVNDFQKGDIAEGYSVSREKKESFPLTVTSAQKNPTAFYLCASRVGTDTQYFGPGTRLTVL.

The sample holds one count of this clone. V and J are TRBV5-1 and TRBJ2-1; 13 positions agree with TRBD2. The germline V gene encodes CDR1 SGHRS and CDR2 YFSETQ. CDR3 length equals 15 residues. Germline trimming cut 4 bases from V and 10 bases from J; bases unmatched to any gene: 8. CDR3 region: CASSPTSGGNREQFF. The CDR3 region has the DNA TGCGCCAGCAGCCCGACTAGCGGGGGGAACCGGGAGCAGTTCTTC.

The gene calls are TRBV30 and TRBJ1-6; D possibly corresponds to TRBD1 (5 bases). The V gene lost 2 bases and the J gene lost 3 bases, with 11 bases spanning the gap. This CDR3 has 15 residues. CDR1 and CDR2 (germline): GTSNPN, SVGIG (reference sequence). DNA of the CDR3: TGTGCCTGGAGTAAGGGGCAAAACTATAATTCACCCCTCCACTTT. This codes for CAWSKGQNYNSPLHF.

The chain combines TRBV4-2 with TRBJ2-5; no definite D call. CDR1 and CDR2 (germline): LGHNA, YNFKEQ. This CDR3 has 16 amino acids. V was shortened by 0 bases and J by 5 bases, with 16 bases between the two germline ends. The CDR3 sequence is CASSQDRASSAETQYF. The CDR3 nucleotides are TGTGCCAGCAGCCAAGATAGGGCCAGCTCGGCGGAGACCCAGTACTTC.

The chain carries TRBV5-5 and TRBJ1-2; 7 bases fit TRBD1. Germline CDR1 is SGHKS and CDR2 is YYEKEE (reference sequence). The CDR3 is made up of 16 amino acids. The V segment lost 4 bases and the J segment 6 bases; nucleotides outside the gene matches: 15. The CDR3 DNA follows: TGTGCCAGCAGCGCGGTGGCGCTCGGACAGGATCATGGCTACACCTTC. It is translated as CASSAVALGQDHGYTF.

V gene TRBV18 combines with J gene TRBJ2-1; either TRBD1 or TRBD2 may supply D (5 bases each). The CDR3 extends over 16 amino acids. The V and J ends lost 3 bases and 5 bases respectively, with 17 bases between them. CDR1 is KGHSH and CDR2 is LQKENI in the germline V gene. The CDR3 nucleotides read TGTGCCAGCTCACCGCTCCCCGGGGCAGGGAACAATGAGCAGTTCTTC. Amino acids: CASSPLPGAGNNEQFF.

The chain couples TRBV19 to TRBJ2-7; D unclear. This CDR3 comprises 17 residues. Looked up from germline, CDR1 is LNHDA and CDR2 is SQIVND (reference sequence). The V and J ends lost 2 bases and 0 bases respectively, with 17 bases between them. The CDR3, as DNA: TGTGCCAGTAGTATAACCTCCGCTCCTTTTAGCTCCTACGAGCAGTACTTC. Translation gives CASSITSAPFSSYEQYF.

The chain carries TRBV5-5 and TRBJ2-6; D ambiguous. Trimming removed 3 bases at V and 4 bases at J, with 11 bases between. There are 15 residues in the CDR3. CDR1 and CDR2 (germline): SGHKS, YYEKEE (reference sequence). The CDR3: CASSSVFSGANVLTF. CDR3 DNA sequence: TGTGCCAGCAGCTCCGTCTTTTCCGGGGCCAACGTCCTGACTTTC.

This clone has a single count. This chain uses TRBV21-1 with TRBJ2-7; the listed D gene, TRBD2, was not tested against the DNA. TRBV21-1 has pseudogene status. The CDR3 is 21 residues long. CDR3 bases: TGTGCCAGCACCCCAACTCGACCGGGACTAGCGGGGGCCTTCCTATCCTACGAGCAGTACTTC. This sequence encodes CASTPTRPGLAGAFLSYEQYF.

The chain combines TRBV30 with TRBJ1-3; D gene uncertain. From germline, CDR1 is GTSNPN and CDR2 SVGIG (reference sequence). Trimming took 5 bases from V and 0 from J, leaving 8 bases between them. This CDR3 has 13 residues. DNA for the CDR3: TGTGCCTGGTCGGGTAGCTCTGGAAACACCATATATTTT. Translating it yields CAWSGSSGNTIYF.

V gene TRBV6-5 combines with J gene TRBJ2-7; TRBD2 matches at 7 bases. Germline assignment: CDR1 MNHEY and CDR2 SVGAGI. V shed 10 bases, J shed 3 bases, and the junction held 6 bases outside the gene matches. The CDR3 extends over 12 amino acids. The CDR3, as DNA: TGTGCCACCCGGGGGAGGGGCTACGAGCAGTACTTC. Translation: CATRGRGYEQYF.